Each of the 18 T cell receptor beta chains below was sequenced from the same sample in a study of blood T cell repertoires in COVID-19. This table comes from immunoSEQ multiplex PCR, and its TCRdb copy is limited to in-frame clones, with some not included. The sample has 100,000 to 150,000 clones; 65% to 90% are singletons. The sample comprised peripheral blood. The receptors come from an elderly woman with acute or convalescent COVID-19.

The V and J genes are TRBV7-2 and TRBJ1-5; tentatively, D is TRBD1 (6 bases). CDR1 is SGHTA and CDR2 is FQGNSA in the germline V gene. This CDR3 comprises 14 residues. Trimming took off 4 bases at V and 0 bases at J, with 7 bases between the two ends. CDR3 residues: CASSSGDSNQPQHF. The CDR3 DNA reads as TGTGCCAGCAGCTCAGGGGATAGCAATCAGCCCCAGCATTTT. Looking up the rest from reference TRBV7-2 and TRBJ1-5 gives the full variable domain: GAGVSQSPSNKVTEKGKDVELRCDPISGHTALYWYRQSLGQGLEFLIYFQGNSAPDKSGLPSDRFSAERTGGSVSTLTIQRTQQEDSAVYLCASSSGDSNQPQHFGDGTRLSIL.

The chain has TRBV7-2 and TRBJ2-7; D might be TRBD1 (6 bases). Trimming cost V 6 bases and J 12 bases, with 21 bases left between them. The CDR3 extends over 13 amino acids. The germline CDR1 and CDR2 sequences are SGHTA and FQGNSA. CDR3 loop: CASRRQQGWNLYF. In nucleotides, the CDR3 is TGTGCCAGCAGACGCCAACAGGGTTGGAATTTGTACTTC.

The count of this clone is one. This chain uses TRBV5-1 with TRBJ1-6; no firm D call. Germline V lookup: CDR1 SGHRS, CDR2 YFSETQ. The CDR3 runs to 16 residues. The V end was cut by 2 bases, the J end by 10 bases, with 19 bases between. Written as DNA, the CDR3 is TGCGCCAGCAGCTTAACCCTCCGAGGAAGTGAATCACCCCTCCACTTT. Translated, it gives CASSLTLRGSESPLHF.

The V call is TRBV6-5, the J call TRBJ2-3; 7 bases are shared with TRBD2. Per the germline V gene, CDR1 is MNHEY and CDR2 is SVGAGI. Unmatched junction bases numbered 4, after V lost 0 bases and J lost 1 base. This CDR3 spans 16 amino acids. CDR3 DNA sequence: TGTGCCAGCAGTTACTCGTATCGGGGGGGCACAGATACGCAGTATTTT. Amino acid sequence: CASSYSYRGGTDTQYF.

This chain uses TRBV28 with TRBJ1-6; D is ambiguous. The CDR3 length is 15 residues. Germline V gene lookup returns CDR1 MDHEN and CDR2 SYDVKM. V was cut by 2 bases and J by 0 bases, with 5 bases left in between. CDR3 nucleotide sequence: TGTGCCAGCAGTTTAGAGAGCTCCTATAATTCACCCCTCCACTTT. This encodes CASSLESSYNSPLHF. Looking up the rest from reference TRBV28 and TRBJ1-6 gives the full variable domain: DVKVTQSSRYLVKRTGEKVFLECVQDMDHENMFWYRQDPGLGLRLIYFSYDVKMKEKGDIPEGYSVSREKKERFSLILESASTNQTSMYLCASSLESSYNSPLHFGNGTRLTVT.

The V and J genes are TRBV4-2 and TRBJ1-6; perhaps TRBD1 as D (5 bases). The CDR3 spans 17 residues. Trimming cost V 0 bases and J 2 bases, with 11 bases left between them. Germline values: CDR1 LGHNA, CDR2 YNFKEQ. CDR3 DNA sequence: TGTGCCAGCAGCCAAGACCATGCACAGGCCTATAATTCACCCCTCCACTTT. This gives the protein CASSQDHAQAYNSPLHF.

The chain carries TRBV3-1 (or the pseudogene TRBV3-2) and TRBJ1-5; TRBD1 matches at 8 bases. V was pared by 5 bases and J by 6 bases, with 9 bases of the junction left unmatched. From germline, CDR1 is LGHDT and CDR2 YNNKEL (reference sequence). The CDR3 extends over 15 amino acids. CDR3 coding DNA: TGTGCCAGCAGCAAAGGGGACAGGCTCGGTCAGCCCCAGCATTTT. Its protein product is CASSKGDRLGQPQHF.

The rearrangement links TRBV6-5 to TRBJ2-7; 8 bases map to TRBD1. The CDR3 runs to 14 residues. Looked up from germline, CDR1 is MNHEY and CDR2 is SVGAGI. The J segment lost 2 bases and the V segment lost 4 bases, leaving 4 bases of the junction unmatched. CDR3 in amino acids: CASSFRDRPYEQYF. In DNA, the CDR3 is TGTGCCAGCAGTTTCCGGGACAGGCCCTACGAGCAGTACTTC.

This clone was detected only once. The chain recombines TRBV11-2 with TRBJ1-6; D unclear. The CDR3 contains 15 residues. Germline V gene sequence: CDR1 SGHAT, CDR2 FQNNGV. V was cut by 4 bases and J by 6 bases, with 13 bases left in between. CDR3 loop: CASSSPGSTNSPLHF. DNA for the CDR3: TGTGCCAGCAGCTCCCCGGGATCGACTAATTCACCCCTCCACTTT.

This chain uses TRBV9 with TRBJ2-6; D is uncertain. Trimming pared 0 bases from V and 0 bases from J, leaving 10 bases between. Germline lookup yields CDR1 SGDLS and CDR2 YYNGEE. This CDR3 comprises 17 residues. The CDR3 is CASSVAPSGSGANVLTF. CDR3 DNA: TGTGCCAGCAGCGTAGCCCCCTCCGGCTCTGGGGCCAACGTCCTGACTTTC. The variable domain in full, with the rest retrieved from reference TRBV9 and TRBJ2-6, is DSGVTQTPKHLITATGQRVTLRCSPRSGDLSVYWYQQSLDQGLQFLIQYYNGEERAKGNILERFSAQQFPDLHSELNLSSLELGDSALYFCASSVAPSGSGANVLTFGAGSRLTVL.

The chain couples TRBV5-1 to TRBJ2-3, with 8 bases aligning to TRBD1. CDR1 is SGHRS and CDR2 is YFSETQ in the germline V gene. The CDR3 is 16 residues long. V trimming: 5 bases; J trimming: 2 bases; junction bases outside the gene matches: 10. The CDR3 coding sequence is TGCGCCAGCAGTTCCGGACAGGGATCTTTCACAGATACGCAGTATTTT. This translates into CASSSGQGSFTDTQYF.

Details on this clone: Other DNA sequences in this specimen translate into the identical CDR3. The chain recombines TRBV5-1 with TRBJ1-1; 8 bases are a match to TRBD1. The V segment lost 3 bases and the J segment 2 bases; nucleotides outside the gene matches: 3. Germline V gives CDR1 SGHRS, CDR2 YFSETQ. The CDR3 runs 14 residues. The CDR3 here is CASSSTGANTEAFF. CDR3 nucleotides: TGCGCCAGCAGCTCGACAGGGGCAAACACTGAAGCTTTCTTT.

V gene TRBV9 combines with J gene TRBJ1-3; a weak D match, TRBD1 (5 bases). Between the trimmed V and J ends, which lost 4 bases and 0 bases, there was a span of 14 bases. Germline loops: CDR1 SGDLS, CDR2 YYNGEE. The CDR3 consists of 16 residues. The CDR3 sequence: CASSFSRTISGNTIYF. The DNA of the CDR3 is TGTGCCAGCAGCTTCTCCCGGACAATCTCTGGAAACACCATATATTTT.

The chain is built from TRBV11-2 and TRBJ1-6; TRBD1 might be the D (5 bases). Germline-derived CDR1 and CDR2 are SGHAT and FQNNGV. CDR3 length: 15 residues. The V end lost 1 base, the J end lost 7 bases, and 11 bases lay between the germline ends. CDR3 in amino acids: CASSLAPGMNSPLHF. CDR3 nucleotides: TGTGCCAGCAGCTTAGCACCAGGGATGAATTCACCCCTCCACTTT.

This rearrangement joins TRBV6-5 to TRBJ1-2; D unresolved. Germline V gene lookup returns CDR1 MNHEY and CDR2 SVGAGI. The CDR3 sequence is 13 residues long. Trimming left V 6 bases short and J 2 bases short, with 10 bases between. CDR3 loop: CASSRNQNYGYTF. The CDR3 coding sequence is TGTGCCAGCAGCCGAAATCAGAACTATGGCTACACCTTC.

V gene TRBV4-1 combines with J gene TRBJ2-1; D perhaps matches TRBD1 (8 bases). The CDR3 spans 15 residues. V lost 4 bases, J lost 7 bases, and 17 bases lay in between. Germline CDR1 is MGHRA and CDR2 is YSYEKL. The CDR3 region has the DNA TGCGCCAGCAGCCTCTCCGGACAGGGAGGGAATGAGCAGTTCTTC. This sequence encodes CASSLSGQGGNEQFF.

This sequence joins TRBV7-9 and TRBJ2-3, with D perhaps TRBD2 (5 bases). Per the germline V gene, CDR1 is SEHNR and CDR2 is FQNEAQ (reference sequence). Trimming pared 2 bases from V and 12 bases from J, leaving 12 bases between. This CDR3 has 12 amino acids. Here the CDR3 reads CASSLILREQYF. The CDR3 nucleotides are TGTGCCAGCAGCTTAATCCTTCGGGAACAGTATTTT.

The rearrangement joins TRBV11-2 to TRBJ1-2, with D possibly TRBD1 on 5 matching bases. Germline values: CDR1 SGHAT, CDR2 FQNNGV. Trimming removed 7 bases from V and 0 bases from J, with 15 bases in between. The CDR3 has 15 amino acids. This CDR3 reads CASTRTGFANYGYTF. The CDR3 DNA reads TGTGCCAGCACCCGTACAGGATTCGCTAACTATGGCTACACCTTC. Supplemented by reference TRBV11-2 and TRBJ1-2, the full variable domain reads EAGVAQSPRYKIIEKRQSVAFWCNPISGHATLYWYQQILGQGPKLLIQFQNNGVVDDSQLPKDRFSAERLKGVDSTLKIQPAKLEDSAVYLCASTRTGFANYGYTFGSGTRLTVV.